The 27 T cell receptor beta chains listed next were all sequenced from one sample in a study of T cell changes during pregnancy in multiple sclerosis. The repertoire was sequenced with immunoSEQ multiplex PCR; TCRdb's copy has only in-frame clones and lacks some. The sample has around 70,000 clones, about 92% seen once. The specimen was peripheral blood, collected after pregnancy. These TCRs come from a female donor with multiple sclerosis, enrolled in a pregnancy study.

The genes are TRBV2 and TRBJ2-2, with a possible D match to TRBD2 (5 bases). CDR3 length: 13 amino acids. Germline-derived CDR1 and CDR2 are SNHLY and FYNNEI. Trimming removed 4 bases from V and 6 bases from J, with 9 bases in between. This chain's CDR3 is CASSVRVSGELFF. Here the CDR3 DNA reads TGTGCCAGCAGTGTGAGGGTCTCCGGGGAGCTGTTTTTT.

This clone is a singleton in its sample. This sequence joins TRBV5-1 and TRBJ1-1, with D perhaps TRBD1 (5 bases). V shed 4 bases and J shed 5 bases, with 18 bases lying between them. Germline CDR1 is SGHRS and CDR2 is YFSETQ. This CDR3 has 15 residues. CDR3 amino acids: CASSVLPGIETEAFF. CDR3 nucleotides: TGCGCCAGCAGCGTCTTACCAGGGATAGAGACTGAAGCTTTCTTT.

The chain uses TRBV6-1 and TRBJ2-1; 9 bases are shared with TRBD2. Germline lookup yields CDR1 MNHNS and CDR2 SASEGT. The CDR3 length is 16 residues. V gave up 1 base and J gave up 2 bases; unmatched junction bases: 3. The CDR3 coding sequence is TGTGCCAGCAGTGAAGGGGCGGGAGGGACCTACAATGAGCAGTTCTTC. This translates into CASSEGAGGTYNEQFF.

The chain employs TRBV28 and TRBJ1-5, with D unclear. Germline V gene sequence: CDR1 MDHEN, CDR2 SYDVKM. The CDR3 has 15 residues. V shed 4 bases and J shed 3 bases, with 13 bases lying between them. DNA of the CDR3: TGTGCCAGCAGTTCAGATTACCGACTCAATCAGCCCCAGCATTTT. Translation: CASSSDYRLNQPQHF.

This clone was seen a handful of times. The chain couples TRBV10-3 to TRBJ2-2; a weak D match, TRBD2 (7 bases). Germline V gives CDR1 ENHRY, CDR2 SYGVKD. The CDR3 is 17 residues long. The V end was cut by 0 bases, the J end by 1 base, with 12 bases between. The CDR3 coding sequence is TGTGCCATCAGTGAGTCGACGGGGGGACAGAACACCGGGGAGCTGTTTTTT. Protein: CAISESTGGQNTGELFF.

This clone has just one count. The V call is TRBV28, the J call TRBJ2-2; 8 bases map to TRBD2. Germline V gene lookup returns CDR1 MDHEN and CDR2 SYDVKM. The CDR3 consists of 18 residues. After removal of 0 bases from V and 0 bases from J, the junction contained 6 bases not matched to a gene. For the CDR3, the DNA is TGTGCCAGCAGTTTATGGTCTCTAGCGGGCTCGAACACCGGGGAGCTGTTTTTT. Its translation is CASSLWSLAGSNTGELFF.

This rearrangement joins TRBV2 to TRBJ2-3, with a tentative D call TRBD2 (5 bases). The CDR3 is made up of 16 amino acids. The V gene's germline CDR1 is SNHLY and CDR2 FYNNEI. The V and J ends lost 1 base and 0 bases respectively, with 11 bases between them. The CDR3, as DNA: TGTGCCAGCAGTGAAGGAGCGGCTACTAGCACAGATACGCAGTATTTT. This gives the protein CASSEGAATSTDTQYF.

The V call is TRBV5-6, the J call TRBJ2-1; 7 bases agree with TRBD2. This CDR3 is built from 15 residues. The germline gives CDR1 SGHDT, CDR2 YYEEEE. V lost 4 bases, J lost 2 bases, and 6 bases stayed unmatched. The CDR3 DNA follows: TGTGCCAGCAGCCTGCGGGGGTCTCCCTACAATGAGCAGTTCTTC. This sequence encodes CASSLRGSPYNEQFF.

This chain links TRBV7-3 with TRBJ2-1, with D perhaps matching TRBD2 (5 bases). CDR3 length: 16 residues. The germline V gene encodes CDR1 SGHTA and CDR2 FQGTGA. Trimming pared 5 bases from V and 0 bases from J, leaving 14 bases between. The CDR3 bases are TGTGCCAGCAGCCCCTCCGGTGGGAGCTCCTACAATGAGCAGTTCTTC. Translation gives CASSPSGGSSYNEQFF.

This clone was detected only once. The chain recombines TRBV7-9 with TRBJ1-1; D might be TRBD1 (6 bases). The CDR3 length is 16 residues. V was shortened by 1 base and J by 0 bases, with 12 bases between the two germline ends. CDR1 is SEHNR, CDR2 FQNEAQ, per germline (reference sequence). CDR3 sequence: CASSLEGHSMNTEAFF. In DNA, the CDR3 is TGTGCCAGCAGCTTAGAGGGACACAGCATGAACACTGAAGCTTTCTTT.

This clone was recorded once. The chain recombines TRBV4-3 with TRBJ1-1; D is unclear. The CDR3 consists of 12 residues. Trimming left V 1 base short and J 4 bases short, with 4 bases between. CDR1 and CDR2 (germline): LGHNA, YSLEER. CDR3 in amino acids: CASSQGATEAFF. The CDR3 DNA reads as TGCGCCAGCAGCCAAGGAGCCACTGAAGCTTTCTTT.

This rearrangement joins TRBV7-9 to TRBJ1-1, with 9 bases identical to TRBD1. The CDR3 covers 14 residues. The germline V gene has CDR1 SEHNR and CDR2 FQNEAQ (reference sequence). V shed 5 bases, J shed 3 bases, and the junction held 4 bases outside the gene matches. The CDR3: CASSLRTGDTEAFF. The CDR3 DNA reads as TGTGCCAGCAGCCTCCGGACAGGGGACACTGAAGCTTTCTTT.

The chain has TRBV6-4 and TRBJ2-2; TRBD2 matches at 11 bases. The CDR3 has 16 amino acids. Germline V gene data show CDR1 as MRHNA and CDR2 as SNTAGT. With V trimmed by 3 bases and J by 4 bases, 4 bases remained unmatched. The DNA for the CDR3 is TGTGCCAGCAGTGAATCACTAGCGGGAGTCACCGGGGAGCTGTTTTTT. Its translation: CASSESLAGVTGELFF.

The J gene is TRBJ2-3, the V gene TRBV7-9; TRBD2 aligns across 10 bases. V was clipped by 6 bases and J by 0 bases; unmatched bases: 3. The CDR3 loop spans 15 amino acids. Germline CDR1 SEHNR, CDR2 FQNEAQ (reference sequence). CDR3 loop: CASRAGGPSTDTQYF. The CDR3 DNA sequence: TGTGCCAGCAGAGCGGGAGGGCCAAGCACAGATACGCAGTATTTT. Based on the CDR3 plus reference TRBV7-9 and TRBJ2-3, the full variable domain is DTGVSQNPRHKITKRGQNVTFRCDPISEHNRLYWYRQTLGQGPEFLTYFQNEAQLEKSRLLSDRFSAERPKGSFSTLEIQRTEQGDSAMYLCASRAGGPSTDTQYFGPGTRLTVL.

The rearrangement links TRBV27 to TRBJ1-5; D is perhaps TRBD1 (6 bases). V shed 1 base and J shed 2 bases, with 6 bases lying between them. The length of the CDR3 is 14 residues. CDR1 and CDR2 from the germline V gene are MNHEY and SMNVEV (reference sequence). CDR3 sequence (DNA): TGTGCCAGCAGTTTATACAGGGGCAATCAGCCCCAGCATTTT. Residues: CASSLYRGNQPQHF.

The count of this clone is one. The chain uses TRBV28 and TRBJ1-5; 11 positions match TRBD1. The CDR3 has 15 amino acids. Looked up from germline, CDR1 is MDHEN and CDR2 is SYDVKM. The V and J ends lost 5 bases and 5 bases, in that order; junction bases with no gene match: 5. Here the CDR3 reads CASSAGTGGYQPQHF. CDR3 DNA: TGTGCCAGCAGTGCCGGGACAGGGGGTTATCAGCCCCAGCATTTT.

The chain carries TRBV6-1 and TRBJ2-3; D unresolved. Germline lookup yields CDR1 MNHNS and CDR2 SASEGT. Deletions cut 3 bases from V and 3 bases from J, with 16 bases between. The CDR3 is made up of 16 amino acids. The CDR3, as DNA: TGTGCCAGCAGTGACGCGCAGGCCCCTCAGACAGATACGCAGTATTTT. It specifies CASSDAQAPQTDTQYF.

The genes are TRBV6-5 and TRBJ1-5; 9 nucleotides match TRBD1. Germline V gives CDR1 MNHEY, CDR2 SVGAGI. This CDR3 region has 13 residues. The V and J ends lost 6 bases and 5 bases, in that order; junction bases with no gene match: 2. The CDR3 bases are TGTGCCAGCAGCCGGACAGGGGATCAGCCCCAGCATTTT. As protein: CASSRTGDQPQHF.

The chain carries TRBV6-5 and TRBJ2-2; 9 nucleotides agree with TRBD2. CDR3 size: 15 residues. Germline-derived CDR1 and CDR2 are MNHEY and SVGAGI. Trimming cost V 6 bases and J 4 bases; bases outside gene matches: 6. The CDR3 protein is CASSQAGGATGELFF. CDR3 DNA sequence: TGTGCCAGCAGCCAAGCGGGAGGAGCCACCGGGGAGCTGTTTTTT.

The chain joins TRBV9 to TRBJ1-2, with a tentative D call TRBD1 (5 bases). This CDR3 is built from 14 residues. The ends were cut back, 4 bases at V and 3 bases at J, with 13 bases in the middle. CDR1 SGDLS and CDR2 YYNGEE come from the germline V gene. CDR3 in amino acids: CASSSSGGDYGYTF. CDR3 DNA sequence: TGTGCCAGCAGCTCCTCCGGGGGAGACTATGGCTACACCTTC.

This rearrangement joins TRBV28 to TRBJ2-5; D may be TRBD1 (6 bases). From germline, CDR1 is MDHEN and CDR2 SYDVKM. Trimming removed 6 bases from V and 4 bases from J, with 15 bases in between. The CDR3 runs to 14 residues. The DNA of the CDR3 is TGTGCCAGCAGGGGCGAGGGACAAAGAGAGACCCAGTACTTC. It yields the protein CASRGEGQRETQYF.

J is TRBJ2-7 and V is TRBV19; D may be TRBD2 (6 bases). This CDR3 region has 13 residues. Trimming shortened V by 6 bases and J by 5 bases, and 14 bases separated the two germline ends. Germline V gene sequence: CDR1 LNHDA, CDR2 SQIVND (reference sequence). DNA of the CDR3: TGTGCCAGTAGGGAGGGCGCCTTCGACGAGCAGTACTTC. Its translation is CASREGAFDEQYF.

The chain couples TRBV5-1 to TRBJ2-2; 9 positions agree with TRBD2. V trimming: 4 bases; J trimming: 8 bases; junction bases outside the gene matches: 9. The CDR3 runs 15 residues. CDR1 and CDR2 from the germline V gene are SGHRS and YFSETQ. The chain's CDR3 is CASSLGTSKSGELFF. The CDR3 nucleotides read TGCGCCAGCAGCCTCGGGACTAGCAAGTCGGGGGAGCTGTTTTTT.

This clone was observed a single time. The chain links TRBV6-1 to TRBJ1-5; unclear D gene. This CDR3 has 14 residues. Germline loops: CDR1 MNHNS, CDR2 SASEGT. V lost 4 bases and J lost 0, with 7 bases in between. The CDR3 sequence: CASSAGVSNQPQHF. DNA of the CDR3: TGTGCCAGCAGTGCTGGAGTTAGCAATCAGCCCCAGCATTTT.

This clone appeared a single time. The chain uses TRBV4-1 and TRBJ2-1; 11 bases align to TRBD2. V lost 4 bases, J lost 5 bases, and 7 bases stayed unmatched. This CDR3 contains 16 residues. Germline lookup yields CDR1 MGHRA and CDR2 YSYEKL. The CDR3 sequence is CASSPPPGLADNEQFF. Written as DNA, the CDR3 is TGCGCCAGCAGCCCACCCCCGGGACTAGCGGACAATGAGCAGTTCTTC.

The chain combines TRBV7-6 with TRBJ2-7; 7 nucleotides line up with TRBD1. The CDR3 has 14 amino acids. In germline, CDR1 is SGHVS, CDR2 FNYEAQ. Trimming at V came to 1 base and at J to 5 bases, leaving 5 bases not matched to a gene. As DNA, the CDR3 is TGTGCCAGCAGCTTAGGGACAGGATCCAACGAGCAGTACTTC. This encodes CASSLGTGSNEQYF.

The rearrangement joins TRBV28 to TRBJ2-7, with 8 bases matching TRBD1. V trimming: 5 bases; J trimming: 2 bases; junction bases outside the gene matches: 8. The CDR3 has 15 amino acids. Germline values: CDR1 MDHEN, CDR2 SYDVKM. As DNA, the CDR3 is TGTGCCAGCAGTCCCTTAATGACAGGGGCCTACGAGCAGTACTTC. As protein: CASSPLMTGAYEQYF. Based on the CDR3 plus reference TRBV28 and TRBJ2-7, the full variable domain is DVKVTQSSRYLVKRTGEKVFLECVQDMDHENMFWYRQDPGLGLRLIYFSYDVKMKEKGDIPEGYSVSREKKERFSLILESASTNQTSMYLCASSPLMTGAYEQYFGPGTRLTVT.